This TCR beta chain emerged from a study of early T cells in non-severe SARS-CoV-2 infection. The germline gives CDR1 SGHVS, CDR2 FQNEAQ. V dropped 1 base and J dropped 3; count of bases not matched to a gene: 6. The CDR3 runs 16 residues. Unique molecular identifiers tagged individual cDNA molecules. TCRdb called the 5' RACE reads again in MiXCR, with one record for every CDR3 protein. The table records tens of thousands of distinct CDR3 sequences, about 12% of them present only once. Only a few counts were recorded for this clonotype. The specimen sequenced was whole blood. This chain uses TRBV7-8 with TRBJ2-3; TRBD2 aligns across 8 bases. The origin of this receptor is an adult who was a healthcare worker with PCR-confirmed SARS-CoV-2 infection or an uninfected control (not recorded which). CDR3 residues: CASSLEAGAPTDTQYF. The CDR3 DNA follows: TGTGCCAGCAGCTTAGAAGCGGGGGCCCCGACAGATACGCAGTATTTT.